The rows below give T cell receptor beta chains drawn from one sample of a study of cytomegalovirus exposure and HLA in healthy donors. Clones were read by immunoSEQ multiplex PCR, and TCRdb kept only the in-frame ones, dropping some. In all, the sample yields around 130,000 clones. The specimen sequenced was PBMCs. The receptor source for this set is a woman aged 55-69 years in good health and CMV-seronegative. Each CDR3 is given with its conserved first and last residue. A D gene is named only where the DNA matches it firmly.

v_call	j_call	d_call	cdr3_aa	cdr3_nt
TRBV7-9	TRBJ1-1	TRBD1	CASSPGQGSSTEAFF	TGTGCCAGCAGCCCGGGACAGGGCTCGAGCACTGAAGCTTTCTTT
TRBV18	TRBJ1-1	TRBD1	CASSPQGAYLMNTEAFF	TGTGCCAGCTCACCCCAGGGGGCGTATCTGATGAACACTGAAGCTTTCTTT
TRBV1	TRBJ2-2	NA	CTSSQDRDSSFAGELFF	TGCACCAGCAGCCAAGATAGGGACAGTTCATTCGCCGGGGAGCTGTTTTTT
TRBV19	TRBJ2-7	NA	CASITRRLEYYEQYF	TGTGCCAGTATTACAAGGCGGCTAGAGTACTACGAGCAGTACTTC
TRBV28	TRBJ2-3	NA	CASTTHQGPDTQYF	TGTGCCAGCACCACCCACCAGGGTCCAGATACGCAGTATTTT
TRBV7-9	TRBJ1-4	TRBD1	CASSNRDSEEKLFF	TGTGCCAGCAGCAACCGGGACAGTGAAGAAAAACTGTTTTTT
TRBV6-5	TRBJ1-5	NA	CASNTGNPQPQHF	TGTGCCAGCAACACAGGGAACCCTCAGCCCCAGCATTTT
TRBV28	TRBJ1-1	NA	CASSKGGTSTEAFF	TGTGCCAGCAGCAAGGGGGGGACGAGCACTGAAGCTTTCTTT
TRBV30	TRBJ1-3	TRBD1	CAWDRGDGNTIYF	TGTGCCTGGGACAGGGGCGACGGAAACACCATATATTTT
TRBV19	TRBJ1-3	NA	CASRLQVLSGNTIYF	TGTGCCAGTAGGTTACAGGTGCTCTCTGGAAACACCATATATTTT
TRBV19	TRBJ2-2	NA	CASTVARLANTGELFF	TGTGCCAGTACAGTCGCCAGACTCGCGAACACCGGGGAGCTGTTTTTT
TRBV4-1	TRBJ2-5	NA	CASSQEGHGGLETQYF	TGCGCCAGCAGCCAAGAGGGACACGGAGGCCTGGAGACCCAGTACTTC
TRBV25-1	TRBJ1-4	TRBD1	CASSPPPWDRNEKLFF	TGTGCCAGCAGCCCCCCCCCGTGGGACAGGAATGAAAAACTGTTTTTT
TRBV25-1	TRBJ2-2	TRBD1	CASRAPGTGNTGELFF	TGTGCCAGCAGAGCCCCCGGGACAGGGAACACCGGGGAGCTGTTTTTT
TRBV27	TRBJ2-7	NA	CASSRSTAASYEQYF	TGTGCCAGCAGTAGGTCTACCGCGGCATCCTACGAGCAGTACTTC
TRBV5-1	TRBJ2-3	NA	CASSLYVSGGVSTDTQYF	TGCGCCAGCAGCTTGTATGTTTCCGGCGGGGTGAGCACAGATACGCAGTATTTT
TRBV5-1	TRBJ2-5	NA	CASSLTSLETQYF	TGCGCCAGCAGCTTGACAAGTTTAGAGACCCAGTACTTC
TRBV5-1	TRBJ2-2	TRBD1	CASSSGTASTGELFF	TGCGCCAGCAGCTCCGGGACAGCCAGTACCGGGGAGCTGTTTTTT
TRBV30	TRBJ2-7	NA	CAWTQGGEQYF	TGTGCCTGGACCCAGGGTGGCGAGCAGTACTTC
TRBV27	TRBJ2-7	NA	CASGALGASDDEQYF	TGTGCCAGTGGGGCCCTCGGGGCTAGCGATGACGAGCAGTACTTC
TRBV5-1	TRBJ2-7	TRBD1	CASSRQGYEQYF	TGCGCCAGCAGTCGACAGGGATACGAGCAGTACTTC
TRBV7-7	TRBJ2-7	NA	CASSPRTFSSYEQYF	TGTGCTAGCAGCCCCCGGACTTTCAGCTCCTACGAGCAGTACTTC
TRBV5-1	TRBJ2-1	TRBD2	CASSSGLAGSNEQFF	TGCGCCAGCAGCTCGGGACTAGCGGGAAGCAATGAGCAGTTCTTC
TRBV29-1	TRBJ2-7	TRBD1	CSVNGGTGSYEQYF	TGCAGCGTGAATGGCGGGACAGGGTCCTACGAGCAGTACTTC
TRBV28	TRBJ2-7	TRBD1	CASSLGTAYEQYF	TGTGCCAGCAGTTTAGGGACAGCCTACGAGCAGTACTTC
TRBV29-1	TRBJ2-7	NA	CSVVPQGYEQYF	TGCAGCGTTGTCCCCCAGGGCTACGAGCAGTACTTC